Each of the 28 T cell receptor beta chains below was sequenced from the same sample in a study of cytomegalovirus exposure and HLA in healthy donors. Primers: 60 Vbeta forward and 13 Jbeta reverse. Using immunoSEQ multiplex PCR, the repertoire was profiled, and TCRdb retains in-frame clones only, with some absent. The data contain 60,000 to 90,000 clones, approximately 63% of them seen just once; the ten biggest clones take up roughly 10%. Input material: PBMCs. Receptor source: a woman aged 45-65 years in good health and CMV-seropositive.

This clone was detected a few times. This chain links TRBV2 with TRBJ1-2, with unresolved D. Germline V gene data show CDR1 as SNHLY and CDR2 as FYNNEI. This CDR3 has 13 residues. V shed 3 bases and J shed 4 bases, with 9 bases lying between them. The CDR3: CASSEGSFYGYTF. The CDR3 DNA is TGTGCCAGCAGTGAGGGGAGTTTCTATGGCTACACCTTC.

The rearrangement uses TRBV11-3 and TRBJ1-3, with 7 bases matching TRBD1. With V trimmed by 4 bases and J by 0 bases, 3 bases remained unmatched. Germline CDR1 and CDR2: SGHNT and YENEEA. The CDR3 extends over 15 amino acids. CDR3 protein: CASSSGTDSGNTIYF. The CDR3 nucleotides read TGTGCCAGCAGCTCTGGGACAGACTCTGGAAACACCATATATTTT. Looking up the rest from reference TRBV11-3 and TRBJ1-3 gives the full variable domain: EAGVVQSPRYKIIEKKQPVAFWCNPISGHNTLYWYLQNLGQGPELLIRYENEEAVDDSQLPKDRFSAERLKGVDSTLKIQPAELGDSAVYLCASSSGTDSGNTIYFGEGSWLTVV.

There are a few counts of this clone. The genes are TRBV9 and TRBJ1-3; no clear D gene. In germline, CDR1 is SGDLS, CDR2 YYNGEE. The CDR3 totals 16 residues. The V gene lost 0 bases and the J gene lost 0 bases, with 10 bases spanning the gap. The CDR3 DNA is TGTGCCAGCAGCGTAGGAGAGGTTACCTCTGGAAACACCATATATTTT. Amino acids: CASSVGEVTSGNTIYF.

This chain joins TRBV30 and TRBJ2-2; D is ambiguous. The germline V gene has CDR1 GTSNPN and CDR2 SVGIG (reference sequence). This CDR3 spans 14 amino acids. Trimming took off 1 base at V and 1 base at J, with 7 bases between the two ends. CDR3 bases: TGTGCCTGGAGTGCAGGATGGAACACCGGGGAGCTGTTTTTT. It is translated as CAWSAGWNTGELFF.

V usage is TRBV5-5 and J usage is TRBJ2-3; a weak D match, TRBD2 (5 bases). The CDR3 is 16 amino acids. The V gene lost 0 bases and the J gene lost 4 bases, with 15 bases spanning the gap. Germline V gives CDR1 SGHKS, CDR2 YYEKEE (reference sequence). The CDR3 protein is CASSLVLSGGADTQYF. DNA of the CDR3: TGTGCCAGCAGCTTGGTGTTGAGCGGCGGTGCAGATACGCAGTATTTT.

CDR3 sequence: CASSWTGEGYEQYF. CDR3 nucleotides: TGCGCCAGCAGCTGGACAGGCGAGGGCTACGAGCAGTACTTC. The chain carries TRBV5-1 and TRBJ2-7; 7 bases align to TRBD1. V dropped 3 bases and J dropped 3; count of bases not matched to a gene: 6. The CDR3 sequence is 14 residues long. Germline-derived CDR1 and CDR2 are SGHRS and YFSETQ. Full variable domain (rest looked up from reference TRBV5-1 and TRBJ2-7): KAGVTQTPRYLIKTRGQQVTLSCSPISGHRSVSWYQQTPGQGLQFLFEYFSETQRNKGNFPGRFSGRQFSNSRSEMNVSTLELGDSALYLCASSWTGEGYEQYFGPGTRLTVT.

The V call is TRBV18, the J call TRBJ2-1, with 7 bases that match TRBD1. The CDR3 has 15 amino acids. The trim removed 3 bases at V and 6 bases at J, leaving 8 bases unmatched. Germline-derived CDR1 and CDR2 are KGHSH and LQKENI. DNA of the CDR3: TGTGCCAGCTCACCTCAGGGGGTCGCTGGCAATGAGCAGTTCTTC. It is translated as CASSPQGVAGNEQFF.

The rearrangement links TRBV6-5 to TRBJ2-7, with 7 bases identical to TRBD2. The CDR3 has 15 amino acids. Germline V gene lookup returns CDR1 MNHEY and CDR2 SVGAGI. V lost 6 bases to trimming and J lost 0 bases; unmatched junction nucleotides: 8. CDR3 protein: CASSRTSDSSYEQYF. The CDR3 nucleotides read TGTGCCAGCAGCCGCACTAGCGATAGCTCCTACGAGCAGTACTTC.

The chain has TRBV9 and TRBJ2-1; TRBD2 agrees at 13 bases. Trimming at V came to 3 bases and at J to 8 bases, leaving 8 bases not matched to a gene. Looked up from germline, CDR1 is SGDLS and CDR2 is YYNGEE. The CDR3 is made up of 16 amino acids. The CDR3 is CASSEDRTSGSDEQFF. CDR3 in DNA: TGTGCCAGCAGCGAGGACCGGACTAGCGGGAGTGATGAGCAGTTCTTC.

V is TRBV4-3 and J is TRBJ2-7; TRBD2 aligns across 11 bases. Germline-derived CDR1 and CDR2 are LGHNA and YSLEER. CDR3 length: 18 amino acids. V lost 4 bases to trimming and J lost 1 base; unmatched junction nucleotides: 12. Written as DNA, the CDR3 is TGCGCCAGCAGCCTGTACCCCTCTAGCGGGGGGAATTCCTACGAGCAGTACTTC. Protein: CASSLYPSSGGNSYEQYF.

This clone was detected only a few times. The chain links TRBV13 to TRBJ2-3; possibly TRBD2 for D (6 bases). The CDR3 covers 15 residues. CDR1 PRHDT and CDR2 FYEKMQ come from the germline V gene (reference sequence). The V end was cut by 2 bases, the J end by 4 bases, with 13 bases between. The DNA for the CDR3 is TGTGCCAGCAGCTTATGGAGGGAAAATCCAGATACGCAGTATTTT. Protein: CASSLWRENPDTQYF. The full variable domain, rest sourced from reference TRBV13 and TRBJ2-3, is AAGVIQSPRHLIKEKRETATLKCYPIPRHDTVYWYQQGPGQDPQFLISFYEKMQSDKGSIPDRFSAQQFSDYHSELNMSSLELGDSALYFCASSLWRENPDTQYFGPGTRLTVL.

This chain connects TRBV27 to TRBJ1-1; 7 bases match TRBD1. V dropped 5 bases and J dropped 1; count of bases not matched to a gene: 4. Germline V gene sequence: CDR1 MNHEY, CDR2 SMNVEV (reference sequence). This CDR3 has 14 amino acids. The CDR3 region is CASSPTGTNTEAFF. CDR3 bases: TGTGCCAGCAGTCCGACAGGGACGAACACTGAAGCTTTCTTT.

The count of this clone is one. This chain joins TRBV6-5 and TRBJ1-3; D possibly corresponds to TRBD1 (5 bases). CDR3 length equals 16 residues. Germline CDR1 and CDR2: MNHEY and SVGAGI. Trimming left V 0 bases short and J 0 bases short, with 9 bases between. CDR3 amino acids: CASSYSGGTSGNTIYF. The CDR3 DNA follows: TGTGCCAGCAGTTACTCCGGGGGGACCTCTGGAAACACCATATATTTT.

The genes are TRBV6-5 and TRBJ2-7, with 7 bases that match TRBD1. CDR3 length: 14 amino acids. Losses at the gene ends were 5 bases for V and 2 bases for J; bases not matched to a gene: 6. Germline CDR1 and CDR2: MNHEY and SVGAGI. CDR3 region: CASSKDRETYEQYF. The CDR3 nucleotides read TGTGCCAGCAGTAAAGACAGGGAGACCTACGAGCAGTACTTC.

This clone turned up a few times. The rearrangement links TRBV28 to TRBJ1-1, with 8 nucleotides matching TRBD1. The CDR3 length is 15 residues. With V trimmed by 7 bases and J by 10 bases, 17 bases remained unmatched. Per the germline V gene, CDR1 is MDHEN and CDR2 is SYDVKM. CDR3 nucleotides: TGTGCCAGCACCCTTGGGGTCGAGGCAGGGGGCGCAGCTTTCTTT. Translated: CASTLGVEAGGAAFF.

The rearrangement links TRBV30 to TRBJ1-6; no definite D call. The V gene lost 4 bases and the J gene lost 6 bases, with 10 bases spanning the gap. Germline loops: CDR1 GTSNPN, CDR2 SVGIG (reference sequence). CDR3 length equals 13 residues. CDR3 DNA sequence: TGTGCCTGGATGGGTTCGGGTAATTCACCCCTCCACTTT. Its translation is CAWMGSGNSPLHF.

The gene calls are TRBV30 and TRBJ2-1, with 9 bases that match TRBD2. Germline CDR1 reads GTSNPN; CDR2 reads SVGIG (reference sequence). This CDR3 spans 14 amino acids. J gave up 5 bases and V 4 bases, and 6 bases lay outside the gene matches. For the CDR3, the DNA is TGTGCCTGGACGACTAGCGGTTCCAACAATGAGCAGTTCTTC. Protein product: CAWTTSGSNNEQFF.

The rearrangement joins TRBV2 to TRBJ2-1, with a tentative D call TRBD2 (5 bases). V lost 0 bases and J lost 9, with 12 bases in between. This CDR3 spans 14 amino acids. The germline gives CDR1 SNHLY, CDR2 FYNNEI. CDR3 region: CASSEAGVMVEQFF. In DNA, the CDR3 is TGTGCCAGCAGTGAAGCGGGAGTGATGGTTGAGCAGTTCTTC.

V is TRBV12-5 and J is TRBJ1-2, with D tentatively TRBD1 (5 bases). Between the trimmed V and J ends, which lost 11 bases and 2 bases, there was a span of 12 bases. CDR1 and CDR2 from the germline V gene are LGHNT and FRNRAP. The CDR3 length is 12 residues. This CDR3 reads CAVPGGNYGYTF. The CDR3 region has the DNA TGTGCTGTGCCGGGGGGGAACTATGGCTACACCTTC.

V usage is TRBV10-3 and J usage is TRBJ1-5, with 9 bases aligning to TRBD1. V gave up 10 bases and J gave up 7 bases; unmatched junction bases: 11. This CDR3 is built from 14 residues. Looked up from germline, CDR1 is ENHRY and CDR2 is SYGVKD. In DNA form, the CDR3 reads TGTGCCACAGCTGGACAGGGGAGGCAACAGCCCCAGCATTTT. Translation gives CATAGQGRQQPQHF.

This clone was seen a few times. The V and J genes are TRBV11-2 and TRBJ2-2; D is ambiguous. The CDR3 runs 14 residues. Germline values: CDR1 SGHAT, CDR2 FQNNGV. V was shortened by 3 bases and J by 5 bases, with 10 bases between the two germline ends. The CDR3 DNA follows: TGTGCCAGCAGCTTTACAATTCAAACCGGGGAGCTGTTTTTT. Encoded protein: CASSFTIQTGELFF.

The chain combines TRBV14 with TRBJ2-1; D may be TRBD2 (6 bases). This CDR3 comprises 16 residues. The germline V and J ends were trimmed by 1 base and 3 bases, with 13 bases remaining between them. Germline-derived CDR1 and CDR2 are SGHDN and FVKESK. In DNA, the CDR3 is TGTGCCAGCAGCCAAGTTGCGACTAGGTTCTACAATGAGCAGTTCTTC. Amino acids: CASSQVATRFYNEQFF.

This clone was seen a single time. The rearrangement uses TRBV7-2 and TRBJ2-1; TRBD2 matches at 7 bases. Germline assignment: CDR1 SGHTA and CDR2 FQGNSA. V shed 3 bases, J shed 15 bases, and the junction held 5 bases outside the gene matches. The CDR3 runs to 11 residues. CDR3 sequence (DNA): TGTGCCAGCAGCTTCGGGGGGACGTGGTTCTTC. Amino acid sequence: CASSFGGTWFF.

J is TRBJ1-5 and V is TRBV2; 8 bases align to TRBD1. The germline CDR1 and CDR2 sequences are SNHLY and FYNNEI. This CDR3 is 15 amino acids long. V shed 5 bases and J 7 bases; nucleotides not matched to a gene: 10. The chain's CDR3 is CASSLQGAFGQPQHF. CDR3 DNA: TGTGCCAGCAGTCTTCAGGGGGCTTTTGGACAGCCCCAGCATTTT.

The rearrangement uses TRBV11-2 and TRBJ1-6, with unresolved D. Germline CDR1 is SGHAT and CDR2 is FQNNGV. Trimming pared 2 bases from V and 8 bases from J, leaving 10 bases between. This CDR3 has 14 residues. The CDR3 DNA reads TGTGCCAGCAGCTTACTAGCGTCATATTCACCCCTCCACTTT. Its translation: CASSLLASYSPLHF.

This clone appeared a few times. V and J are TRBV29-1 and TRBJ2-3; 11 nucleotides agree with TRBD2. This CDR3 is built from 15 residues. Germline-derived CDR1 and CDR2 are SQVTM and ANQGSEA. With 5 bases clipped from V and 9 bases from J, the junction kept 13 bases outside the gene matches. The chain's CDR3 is CSVKTSGTGLRTQYF. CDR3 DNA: TGCAGCGTTAAGACTAGCGGGACGGGCTTGCGGACGCAGTATTTT.

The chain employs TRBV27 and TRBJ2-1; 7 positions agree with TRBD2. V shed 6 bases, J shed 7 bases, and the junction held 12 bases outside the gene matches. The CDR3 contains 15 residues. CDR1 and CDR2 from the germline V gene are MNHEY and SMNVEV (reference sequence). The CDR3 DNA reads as TGTGCCAGCAGACCCCTTGGGGGAGGGCCGAATGAGCAGTTCTTC. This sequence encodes CASRPLGGGPNEQFF.

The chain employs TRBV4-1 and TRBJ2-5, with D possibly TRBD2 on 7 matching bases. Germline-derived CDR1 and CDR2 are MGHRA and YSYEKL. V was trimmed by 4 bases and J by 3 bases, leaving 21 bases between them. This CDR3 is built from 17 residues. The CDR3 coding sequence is TGCGCCAGCAGCCCTGAGGGGGGGGGCCCTGTTAAAGAGACCCAGTACTTC. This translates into CASSPEGGGPVKETQYF.